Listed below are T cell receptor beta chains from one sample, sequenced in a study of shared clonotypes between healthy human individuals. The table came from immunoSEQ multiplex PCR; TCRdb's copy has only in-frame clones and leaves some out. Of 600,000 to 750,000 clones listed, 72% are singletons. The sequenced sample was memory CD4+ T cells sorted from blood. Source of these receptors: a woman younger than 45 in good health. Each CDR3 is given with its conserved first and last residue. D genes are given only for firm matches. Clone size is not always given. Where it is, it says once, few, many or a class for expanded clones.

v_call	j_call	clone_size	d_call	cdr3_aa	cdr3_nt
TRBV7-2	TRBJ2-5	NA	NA	CASSLNLERVETQYF	TGTGCCAGCAGCCTGAACCTCGAGAGAGTGGAGACCCAGTACTTC
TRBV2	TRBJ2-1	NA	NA	CASSDDGSVQFF	TGTGCCAGCAGTGACGACGGGAGTGTGCAGTTCTTC
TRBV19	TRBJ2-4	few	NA	CASRELTGKNIQYF	TGTGCCAGTAGGGAGCTCACCGGCAAAAACATTCAGTACTTC
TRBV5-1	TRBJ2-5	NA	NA	CASSAGMETQYF	TGCGCCAGCAGCGCGGGGATGGAGACCCAGTACTTC
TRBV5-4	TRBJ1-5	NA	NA	CASSPGTNQPQHF	TGTGCCAGCAGCCCAGGGACCAATCAGCCCCAGCATTTT
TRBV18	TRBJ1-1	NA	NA	CASSPTSSYTEAFF	TGTGCCAGCTCACCAACCTCTAGTTACACTGAAGCTTTCTTT
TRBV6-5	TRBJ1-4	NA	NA	CASRAGGTNEKLFF	TGTGCCAGCAGAGCTGGGGGGACTAATGAAAAACTGTTTTTT
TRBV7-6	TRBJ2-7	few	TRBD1	CASSRQGSGDYEQYF	TGTGCCAGCAGCCGACAGGGATCCGGGGACTACGAGCAGTACTTC
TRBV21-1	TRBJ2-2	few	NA	CASSKVELAGGNTGELFF	TGTGCCAGCAGCAAAGTGGAACTAGCGGGAGGGAACACCGGGGAGCTGTTTTTT
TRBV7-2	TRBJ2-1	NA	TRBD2	CASSRRTSGSGTYNEQFF	TGTGCCAGCAGCCGACGGACTAGCGGGAGTGGGACCTACAATGAGCAGTTCTTC
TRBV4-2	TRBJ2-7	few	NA	CASSQESLGGLPYEQYF	TGTGCCAGCAGCCAAGAATCTCTCGGGGGCTTGCCCTACGAGCAGTACTTC
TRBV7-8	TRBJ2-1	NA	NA	CASSLAGGTSDEQFF	TGTGCCAGCAGCTTAGCGGGAGGAACGAGCGATGAGCAGTTCTTC
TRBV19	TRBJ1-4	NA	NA	CASKLRGQGNEKLFF	TGTGCCAGTAAATTGAGGGGTCAGGGTAATGAAAAACTGTTTTTT
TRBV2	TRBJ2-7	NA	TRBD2	CASRTSGNYEQYF	TGTGCCAGCAGGACTAGCGGGAACTACGAGCAGTACTTC
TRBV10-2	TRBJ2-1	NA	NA	CASRRGGNEQFF	TGCGCCAGCAGAAGAGGGGGGAATGAGCAGTTCTTC
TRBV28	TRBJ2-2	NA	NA	CASSLHGSHVGELFF	TGTGCCAGCAGTTTACACGGGAGCCATGTCGGGGAGCTGTTTTTT
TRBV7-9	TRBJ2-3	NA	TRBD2	CASSLSPSGRTDTQYF	TGTGCCAGCAGCTTAAGTCCTAGCGGGAGGACAGATACGCAGTATTTT
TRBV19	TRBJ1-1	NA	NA	CASIGGRRVNTEAFF	TGTGCCAGTATCGGGGGCAGAAGGGTGAACACTGAAGCTTTCTTT
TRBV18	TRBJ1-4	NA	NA	CASSPVRDNEKLFF	TGTGCCAGCTCACCGGTCCGGGACAACGAAAAACTGTTTTTT
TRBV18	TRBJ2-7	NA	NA	CASSDSGEQYF	TGTGCCAGCTCCGATTCGGGCGAGCAGTACTTC
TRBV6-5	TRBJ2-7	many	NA	CATSPPGTYEQYF	TGTGCCACCAGCCCCCCAGGAACCTACGAGCAGTACTTC
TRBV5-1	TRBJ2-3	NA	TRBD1	CASSLGQGGPSDTQYF	TGCGCCAGCAGCTTGGGACAGGGGGGACCATCTGATACGCAGTATTTT
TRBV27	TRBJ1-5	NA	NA	CASRRTANQPQHF	TGTGCCAGCAGACGGACAGCTAATCAGCCCCAGCATTTT
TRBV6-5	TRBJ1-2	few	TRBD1	CASSYLDGTGMGGYTF	TGTGCCAGCAGTTACTTAGACGGGACAGGGATGGGTGGCTACACCTTC
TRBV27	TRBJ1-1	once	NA	CASSSLQGKGTEAFF	TGTGCCAGCAGTTCCCTACAGGGTAAGGGCACTGAAGCTTTCTTT
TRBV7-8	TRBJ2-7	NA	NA	CASSLVARPSYEQYF	TGTGCCAGCAGCTTAGTCGCCCGACCTTCCTACGAGCAGTACTTC
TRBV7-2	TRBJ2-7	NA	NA	CASSQGFFYEQYF	TGTGCCAGCAGCCAGGGTTTTTTCTACGAGCAGTACTTC
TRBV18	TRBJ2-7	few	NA	CASSTGSSYEQYF	TGTGCCAGCTCGACCGGGAGCTCCTACGAGCAGTACTTC
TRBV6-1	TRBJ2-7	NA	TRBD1	CASSAHSTGDEQYF	TGTGCCAGCAGTGCTCATTCGACAGGGGACGAGCAGTACTTC
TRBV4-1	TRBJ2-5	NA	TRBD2	CASSQELAGGLRLETQYF	TGCGCCAGCAGCCAAGAGCTAGCGGGAGGGCTACGTTTAGAGACCCAGTACTTC
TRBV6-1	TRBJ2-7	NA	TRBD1	CASRRQGGSEQYF	TGTGCCAGCAGGCGACAGGGGGGCAGCGAGCAGTACTTC
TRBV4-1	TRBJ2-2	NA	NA	CASSQPRGELFF	TGCGCCAGCAGCCAACCGCGCGGGGAGCTGTTTTTT
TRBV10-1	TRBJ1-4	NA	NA	CASSEALEGPNEKLFF	TGCGCCAGCAGTGAGGCCCTGGAAGGGCCGAATGAAAAACTGTTTTTT
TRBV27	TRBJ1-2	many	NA	CASTPLVSGGPNYGYTF	TGTGCCAGCACCCCCCTCGTGTCCGGGGGACCTAACTATGGCTACACCTTC
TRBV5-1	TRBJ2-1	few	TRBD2	CASSLFGVAGGSTSSYNEQFF	TGCGCCAGCAGCTTGTTCGGGGTAGCGGGAGGATCAACGAGCTCCTACAATGAGCAGTTCTTC
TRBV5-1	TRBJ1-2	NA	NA	CASSFWEEPYGYTF	TGCGCCAGCAGCTTTTGGGAGGAGCCCTATGGCTACACCTTC